The entry below gives a single T cell receptor beta chain sequence along with its context. Its antigen is not known. The data stem from a study of Ad26.COV2.S vaccination and SARS-CoV-2 variants. General study points: Reportedly, after vaccination the spike-specific CD8+ and CD4+ T cell responses displayed substantial breadth. Measurements of TCR breadth and depth may have given underestimates of the total T cell responses.

Documented treatment: some 20 received Ad26.COV2.S at low or high dose, single or two shots; about 5 received placebo; per-sample allocation not given. Sampling occurred on day 63 after the first vaccine or placebo injection. The vaccine antigen was prefusion-stabilized Wuhan SARS-CoV-2 spike. Produced via immunoSEQ multiplex PCR; TCRdb's table is partial and in-frame only. The profile shows over 450,000 clones, 89% of them singletons. Germline loops: CDR1 MGHDK, CDR2 SYGVNS. The length of the CDR3 is 16 residues. V trimming: 4 bases; J trimming: 0 bases; junction bases outside the gene matches: 5. The genes are TRBV25-1 and TRBJ2-1; 8 nucleotides align to TRBD2. The source is a person between 18 and 59 years old who received the Ad26.COV2.S COVID-19 vaccine or a placebo. Sequenced material: peripheral blood, taken in a trial of Ad26.COV2.S vaccine versus placebo. The CDR3 protein is CASSGRGGSSYNEQFF. The CDR3 nucleotides read TGTGCCAGCAGTGGCCGGGGGGGGAGCTCCTACAATGAGCAGTTCTTC.